Each of the 25 T cell receptor beta chains below was sequenced from the same sample in a study of T-cell memory formation after mild COVID-19. TCRdb recomputed calls from the 5' RACE reads with MiXCR, one row per CDR3 protein. The sample records around 250,000 distinct CDR3 sequences, about a sixth being singletons. The specimen was PBMCs or a T cell subset sorted from them (not recorded which). The receptors here all came from a man between 18 and 35 years old who had mild COVID-19 (a few samples of this study predate the infection). Cell type and time point are not known.

The rearrangement joins TRBV12-3 or TRBV12-4 to TRBJ2-1; 16 bases are a match to TRBD2. The V segment lost 6 bases and the J segment 3 bases; nucleotides outside the gene matches: 11. This CDR3 region has 19 residues. CDR3 protein: CASSQSGLAGGKDYNEQFF. The CDR3 DNA sequence: TGTGCCAGCAGCCAGTCGGGACTAGCGGGGGGGAAAGACTACAATGAGCAGTTCTTC.

This rearrangement joins TRBV10-3 to TRBJ2-7; the match to TRBD1 covers 7 bases. CDR3 size: 13 residues. Germline lookup yields CDR1 ENHRY and CDR2 SYGVKD. The CDR3 DNA follows: TGTTCCACTACGACAGGGATTGGGTACGAGCAGTACGTC. Its protein is CSTTTGIGYEQYV.

Only a few counts were recorded for this clonotype. CDR3 region: CAWSVRERDTQYF. As DNA, the CDR3 is TGTGCCTGGAGTGTACGGGAGAGGGATACGCAGTATTTT. The chain couples TRBV30 to TRBJ2-3; D might be TRBD2 (6 bases). The CDR3 sequence is 13 residues long. The germline gives CDR1 GTSNPN, CDR2 SVGIG (reference sequence). Between the trimmed V and J ends, which lost 0 bases and 6 bases, there was a span of 10 bases.

In regard to this clonotype: One base separates it from a far larger clone, so it is likely a read error. The gene calls are TRBV7-9 and TRBJ1-1, with D uncertain. The CDR3 runs to 12 residues. Between the trimmed V and J ends, which lost 1 base and 4 bases, there was a span of 4 bases. Germline V gene sequence: CDR1 SEHNR, CDR2 FQNEAQ (reference sequence). The CDR3 reads CASSLGTTEAFF. The CDR3 DNA follows: TGTGCCAGCAGCTTAGGGACCACTGAAGCTTTCTTT.

This chain connects TRBV6-6 to TRBJ1-5, with D possibly matching TRBD1 (5 bases). V lost 2 bases and J 10 bases, leaving 12 bases between the germline ends. CDR1 is MNHNY, CDR2 SVGAGI, per germline (reference sequence). The CDR3 runs to 13 residues. The CDR3 sequence: CASSYGGVGPQHF. CDR3 DNA: TGTGCCAGCAGTTACGGGGGAGTGGGACCCCAGCATTTT.

This chain uses TRBV5-6 with TRBJ1-1, with 10 nucleotides matching TRBD1. The CDR3 runs 14 residues. CDR1 SGHDT and CDR2 YYEEEE come from the germline V gene. V lost 4 bases and J lost 6; bases outside the gene matches: 6. The CDR3 bases are TGTGCCAGCAGCCCGGGACAGGGGTGGGCTGAAGCTTTCTTT. Protein: CASSPGQGWAEAFF.

Only a few counts were recorded for this clonotype. This chain connects TRBV4-3 to TRBJ2-5, with D tentatively TRBD1 (5 bases). CDR3 length equals 15 residues. Trimming removed 0 bases from V and 3 bases from J, with 11 bases in between. Germline loops: CDR1 LGHNA, CDR2 YSLEER. The CDR3 DNA reads TGCGCCAGCAGCCAAGATGGCGACAGAAAAGAGACCCAGTACTTC. Residues: CASSQDGDRKETQYF.

This clonotype turned up a few times. V gene TRBV12-3 or TRBV12-4 combines with J gene TRBJ2-3, with D uncertain. The CDR3 covers 10 residues. V was trimmed by 10 bases and J by 4 bases, leaving 6 bases between them. CDR3 nucleotide sequence: TGTGCCACTAGTGCAGATACGCAGTATTTT. Residues: CATSADTQYF.

The chain couples TRBV27 to TRBJ1-2; D is undetermined. The CDR3 contains 15 residues. Germline V gives CDR1 MNHEY, CDR2 SMNVEV (reference sequence). Deletions cut 4 bases from V and 4 bases from J, with 16 bases between. The CDR3 sequence: CASSYTPSDLYGYTF. For the CDR3, the DNA is TGTGCCAGCAGTTATACCCCCTCCGACCTCTATGGCTACACCTTC.

This clonotype was found many times. The chain uses TRBV5-1 and TRBJ2-5; 8 bases match TRBD2. CDR1 SGHRS and CDR2 YFSETQ come from the germline V gene. The CDR3 extends over 15 amino acids. The V gene end was trimmed by 4 bases and the J gene end by 5 bases; junction bases not matched to a gene: 10. The CDR3 protein is CASSQTGGAVETQYF. The CDR3 DNA reads as TGCGCCAGCAGCCAAACCGGGGGGGCCGTTGAGACCCAGTACTTC.

This chain uses TRBV20-1 with TRBJ2-7; D might be TRBD1 (6 bases). The length of the CDR3 is 16 residues. The V and J ends lost 1 base and 2 bases respectively, with 18 bases between them. CDR1 DFQATT and CDR2 SNEGSKA come from the germline V gene (reference sequence). The CDR3 reads CSARGILTGLTYEQYF. CDR3 in DNA: TGCAGTGCTAGAGGGATTTTGACAGGTCTCACCTACGAGCAGTACTTC.

The chain joins TRBV5-6 to TRBJ1-2, with D possibly matching TRBD1 (5 bases). This CDR3 is built from 14 residues. Germline-derived CDR1 and CDR2 are SGHDT and YYEEEE. Trimming pared 5 bases from V and 3 bases from J, leaving 14 bases between. CDR3 residues: CASRSAGQDYGYTF. The CDR3 region has the DNA TGTGCCAGCAGATCGGCGGGGCAGGACTATGGCTACACCTTC.

The chain's CDR3 is CATSDPHEARGRGGRLEQYF. The DNA of the CDR3 is TGTGCCACCAGTGATCCACACGAGGCCCGTGGACGAGGCGGCAGGCTCGAGCAGTACTTC. The chain uses TRBV24-1 and TRBJ2-7; no reliable D call. Germline V lookup: CDR1 KGHDR, CDR2 SFDVKD. This CDR3 has 20 residues. The germline V and J ends were trimmed by 3 bases and 6 bases, with 32 bases remaining between them.

The CDR3 DNA follows: TGTGCCACCAGTGATCACCTCAGGAGCGGGGGGCAGCGGGAGACCCAGTACTTC. This codes for CATSDHLRSGGQRETQYF. This chain uses TRBV24-1 with TRBJ2-5, with 9 bases lining up with TRBD2. Germline CDR1 KGHDR, CDR2 SFDVKD. After removal of 3 bases from V and 5 bases from J, the junction contained 15 bases not matched to a gene. This CDR3 comprises 18 residues.

This clonotype has just one count. The chain recombines TRBV10-3 with TRBJ1-2, with TRBD1 as a possible D gene (6 bases). This CDR3 region has 16 residues. V lost 4 bases, J lost 5 bases, and 20 bases lay in between. Germline V gene lookup returns CDR1 ENHRY and CDR2 SYGVKD. The DNA for the CDR3 is TGTGCCATCAGTGTTGCCGGGACAAAGTCCGGATATGGCTACACCTTC. Translation: CAISVAGTKSGYGYTF.

This clonotype was counted a few times. As DNA, the CDR3 is TGTGCCAGCAGCACCCGACTAACGAACACCGGGGAGCTGTTTTTT. Protein: CASSTRLTNTGELFF. The chain links TRBV11-1 to TRBJ2-2; possible D gene TRBD2, 5 bases. The V and J ends lost 5 bases and 0 bases respectively, with 10 bases between them. CDR1 is SGHAT, CDR2 FQDESV, per germline (reference sequence). The CDR3 has 15 amino acids.

The chain combines TRBV7-2 with TRBJ2-4; a weak D match, TRBD2 (6 bases). The CDR3 is 16 amino acids. CDR1 and CDR2 from the germline V gene are SGHTA and FQGNSA. The V end was cut by 4 bases, the J end by 1 base, with 14 bases between. The CDR3 region is CASSSTGLSAKNIQYF. In nucleotides, the CDR3 is TGTGCCAGCAGCTCCACGGGACTCTCCGCCAAAAACATTCAGTACTTC.

This chain uses TRBV20-1 with TRBJ2-2; 7 bases fit TRBD1. In germline, CDR1 is DFQATT, CDR2 SNEGSKA (reference sequence). The J segment lost 0 bases and the V segment lost 2 bases, leaving 9 bases of the junction unmatched. CDR3 length equals 17 residues. The DNA of the CDR3 is TGCAGTGCTAGACCCATCCGGGACAGCGCGAACACCGGGGAGCTGTTTTTT. Translation gives CSARPIRDSANTGELFF.

This clonotype was detected a few times. The gene calls are TRBV6-5 and TRBJ1-1; D possibly corresponds to TRBD1 (5 bases). The CDR3 consists of 14 residues. Between the trimmed V and J ends, which lost 6 bases and 4 bases, there was a span of 15 bases. Germline V gene data show CDR1 as MNHEY and CDR2 as SVGAGI. CDR3: CASRSGGAGTEAFF. Here the CDR3 DNA reads TGTGCCAGCAGGTCGGGAGGGGCGGGCACTGAAGCTTTCTTT.

This clonotype turned up a few times. The chain joins TRBV6-5 to TRBJ1-2, with 8 bases lining up with TRBD1. The CDR3 has 14 amino acids. Germline CDR1 reads MNHEY; CDR2 reads SVGAGI. The V gene end was trimmed by 0 bases and the J gene end by 5 bases; junction bases not matched to a gene: 2. CDR3 coding DNA: TGTGCCAGCAGTTACTCGGACAGGGAATATGGCTACACCTTC. Translated, it gives CASSYSDREYGYTF.

This clonotype was seen a handful of times. The V and J genes are TRBV14 and TRBJ2-2, with TRBD1 matching over 10 bases. In germline, CDR1 is SGHDN, CDR2 FVKESK. This CDR3 comprises 15 residues. After removal of 5 bases from V and 3 bases from J, the junction contained 3 bases not matched to a gene. The CDR3: CASSRTGGYTGELFF. The CDR3 nucleotides read TGTGCCAGCAGCAGGACAGGGGGGTACACCGGGGAGCTGTTTTTT.

This clonotype has at least ten counts. This chain links TRBV5-5 with TRBJ2-4, with a tentative D call TRBD2 (5 bases). The V gene's germline CDR1 is SGHKS and CDR2 YYEKEE (reference sequence). There are 15 residues in the CDR3. Trimming removed 0 bases from V and 2 bases from J, with 9 bases in between. As DNA, the CDR3 is TGTGCCAGCAGCTTGGGCCAGACTACCAAAAACATTCAGTACTTC. Translated: CASSLGQTTKNIQYF. Full variable domain (missing parts from reference TRBV5-5 and TRBJ2-4): DAGVTQSPTHLIKTRGQQVTLRCSPISGHKSVSWYQQVLGQGPQFIFQYYEKEERGRGNFPDRFSARQFPNYSSELNVNALLLGDSALYLCASSLGQTTKNIQYFGAGTRLSVL.

This clonotype has more than one count but fewer than ten. The rearrangement links TRBV5-1 to TRBJ2-7; 9 bases fit TRBD1. The CDR3 totals 18 residues. The germline CDR1 and CDR2 sequences are SGHRS and YFSETQ. Trimming took 0 bases from V and 6 from J; bases not matched to a gene: 16. The DNA for the CDR3 is TGCGCCAGCAGCTTGGCAACTTTTTCGGGACAGGGTTCGGGCGAGCAGTACTTC. Its protein product is CASSLATFSGQGSGEQYF.

The J gene is TRBJ2-5, the V gene TRBV5-4, with D possibly TRBD1 on 5 matching bases. CDR1 and CDR2 (germline): SGHNT, YYREEE (reference sequence). The CDR3 runs to 14 residues. Trimming removed 0 bases from V and 5 bases from J, with 11 bases in between. For the CDR3, the DNA is TGTGCCAGCAGCTTGGGGCAGGGCGAGGAGACCCAGTACTTC. Its translation is CASSLGQGEETQYF.

This clonotype was detected a few times. The CDR3 DNA reads TGTGCCAGCAGCTTAGAGTCCCAGGGACAGCCCTACCCCGGGGAGCTGTTTTTT. Translating it yields CASSLESQGQPYPGELFF. This chain connects TRBV7-7 to TRBJ2-2, with 7 bases that match TRBD1. The CDR3 spans 18 residues. J gave up 6 bases and V 1 base, and 14 bases lay outside the gene matches. CDR1 and CDR2 from the germline V gene are SSHAT and FNYEAQ (reference sequence).